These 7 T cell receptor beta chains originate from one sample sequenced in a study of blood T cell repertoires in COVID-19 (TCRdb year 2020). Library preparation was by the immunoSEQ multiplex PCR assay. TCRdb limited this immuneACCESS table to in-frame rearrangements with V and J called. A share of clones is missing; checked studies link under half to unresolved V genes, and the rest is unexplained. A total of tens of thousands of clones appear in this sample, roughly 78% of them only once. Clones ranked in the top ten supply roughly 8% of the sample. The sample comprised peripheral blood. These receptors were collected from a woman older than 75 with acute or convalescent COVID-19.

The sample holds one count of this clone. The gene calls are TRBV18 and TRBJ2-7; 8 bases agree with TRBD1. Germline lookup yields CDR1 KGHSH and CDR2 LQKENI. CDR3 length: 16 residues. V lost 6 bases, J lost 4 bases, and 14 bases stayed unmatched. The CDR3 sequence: CASSPGPGTGDYEQYF. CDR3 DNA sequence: TGTGCCAGCTCGCCAGGCCCCGGGACAGGCGATTACGAGCAGTACTTC.

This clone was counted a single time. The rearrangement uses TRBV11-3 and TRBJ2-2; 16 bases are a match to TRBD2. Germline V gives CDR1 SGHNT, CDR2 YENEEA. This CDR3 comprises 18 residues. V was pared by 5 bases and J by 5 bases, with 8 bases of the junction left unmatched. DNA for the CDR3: TGTGCCAGCAGCCCGGGACTAGCGGGAGGGCCAGGTACCGGGGAGCTGTTTTTT. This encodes CASSPGLAGGPGTGELFF.

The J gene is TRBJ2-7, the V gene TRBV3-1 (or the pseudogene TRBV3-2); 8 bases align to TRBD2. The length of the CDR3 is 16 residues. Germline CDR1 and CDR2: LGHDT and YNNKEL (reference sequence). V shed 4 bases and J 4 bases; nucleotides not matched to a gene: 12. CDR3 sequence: CASSPEWVAGLYEQYF. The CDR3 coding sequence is TGTGCCAGCAGCCCAGAGTGGGTAGCGGGGCTATACGAGCAGTACTTC.

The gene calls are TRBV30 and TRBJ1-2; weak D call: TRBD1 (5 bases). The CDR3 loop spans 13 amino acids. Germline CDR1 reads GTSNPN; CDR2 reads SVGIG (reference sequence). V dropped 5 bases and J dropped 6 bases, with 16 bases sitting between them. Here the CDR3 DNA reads TGTGCCTGGGGCCGCGGGGGGTACGATGGCTACACCTTC. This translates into CAWGRGGYDGYTF.

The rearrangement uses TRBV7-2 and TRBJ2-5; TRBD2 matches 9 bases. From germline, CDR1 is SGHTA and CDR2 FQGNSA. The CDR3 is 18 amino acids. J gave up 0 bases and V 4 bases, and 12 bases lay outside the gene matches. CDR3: CASSSPRAGGPYQETQYF. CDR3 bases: TGTGCCAGCAGCTCCCCGAGGGCGGGGGGGCCTTACCAAGAGACCCAGTACTTC.

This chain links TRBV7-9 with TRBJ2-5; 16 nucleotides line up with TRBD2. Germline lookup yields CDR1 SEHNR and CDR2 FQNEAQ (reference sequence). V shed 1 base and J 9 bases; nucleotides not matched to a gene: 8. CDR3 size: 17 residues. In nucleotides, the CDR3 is TGTGCCAGCAGCTTAGTCCTACCGGGACTAGCGGGAGGGGCCCAGTACTTC. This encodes CASSLVLPGLAGGAQYF.

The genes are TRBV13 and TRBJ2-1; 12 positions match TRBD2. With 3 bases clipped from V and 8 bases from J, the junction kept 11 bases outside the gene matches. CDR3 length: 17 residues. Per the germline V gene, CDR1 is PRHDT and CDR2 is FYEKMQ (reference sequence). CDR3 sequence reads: CASSFGLAGNLNDEQFF. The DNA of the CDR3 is TGTGCCAGCAGCTTCGGACTAGCGGGGAACTTAAACGATGAGCAGTTCTTC.